Following are 32 T cell receptor beta chains from one sample sequenced in a study of brain T cells in children with intractable seizures. TCRdb's copy holds only in-frame clones and misses some; the assay was immunoSEQ multiplex PCR. The sample holds about 120,000 clones, approximately 94% seen once. Source: peripheral blood, taken at surgery. These receptor sequences come from a boy younger than two with hemimegalencephaly and intractable seizures.

V usage is TRBV6-4 and J usage is TRBJ1-6, with D possibly matching TRBD1 (6 bases). The CDR3 loop spans 15 amino acids. From germline, CDR1 is MRHNA and CDR2 SNTAGT. The ends were cut back, 7 bases at V and 8 bases at J, with 18 bases in the middle. CDR3 sequence (DNA): TGTGCCAGCAAGCAGACCACAGGGCTTGATTCACCCCTCCACTTT. It yields the protein CASKQTTGLDSPLHF.

This clone has just one count. The J gene is TRBJ2-7, the V gene TRBV20-1, with TRBD2 as a possible D gene (5 bases). V lost 6 bases, J lost 5 bases, and 11 bases lay in between. The CDR3 is 11 amino acids. From germline, CDR1 is DFQATT and CDR2 SNEGSKA (reference sequence). The CDR3 region is CSAVLVNEQYF. CDR3 in DNA: TGCAGTGCCGTACTAGTGAACGAGCAGTACTTC.

This clone appeared a single time. V gene TRBV2 combines with J gene TRBJ1-3, with D tentatively TRBD1 (5 bases). The V gene's germline CDR1 is SNHLY and CDR2 FYNNEI. The V gene lost 4 bases and the J gene lost 0 bases, with 10 bases spanning the gap. The CDR3 totals 15 residues. The CDR3: CASSGFDSSGNTIYF. DNA for the CDR3: TGTGCCAGCAGTGGGTTCGACAGCTCTGGAAACACCATATATTTT.

This clone showed up just once. This rearrangement joins TRBV7-3 to TRBJ1-2; 8 nucleotides match TRBD1. Losses at the gene ends were 3 bases for V and 1 base for J; bases not matched to a gene: 4. Germline V gene sequence: CDR1 SGHTA, CDR2 FQGTGA. The CDR3 consists of 15 residues. CDR3 region: CASSLGQVFNYGYTF. In DNA, the CDR3 is TGTGCCAGCAGCTTGGGACAGGTTTTTAACTATGGCTACACCTTC.

CDR3 DNA: TGTGCCGCCACTCGGTATGGGGAGACCCAGTACTTC. This encodes CAATRYGETQYF. The gene calls are TRBV15 and TRBJ2-5, with D unresolved. The length of the CDR3 is 12 residues. V lost 11 bases to trimming and J lost 5 bases, with 15 bases between them. Germline loops: CDR1 LNHNV, CDR2 YYDKDF (reference sequence).

The rearrangement links TRBV11-2 to TRBJ2-1, with D possibly matching TRBD2 (6 bases). Trimming left V 2 bases short and J 8 bases short, with 25 bases between. The germline V gene has CDR1 SGHAT and CDR2 FQNNGV. The CDR3 length is 18 residues. This CDR3 is CASSLKTSISSPFHEQFF. CDR3 bases: TGTGCCAGCAGCTTAAAGACTAGTATCTCGTCCCCCTTCCATGAGCAGTTCTTC.

This sequence joins TRBV4-2 and TRBJ1-1; 7 nucleotides align to TRBD1. Germline values: CDR1 LGHNA, CDR2 YNFKEQ. There are 17 residues in the CDR3. Trimming removed 2 bases from V and 4 bases from J; junction bases left unmatched: 13. CDR3 nucleotides: TGTGCCAGCAGCCAAATCCCCCAGGGGGTAAGGGGCACTGAAGCTTTCTTT. It translates to CASSQIPQGVRGTEAFF.

The chain combines TRBV6-5 with TRBJ2-7, with D possibly TRBD1 on 6 matching bases. CDR3 size: 15 residues. Looked up from germline, CDR1 is MNHEY and CDR2 is SVGAGI. V was shortened by 7 bases and J by 1 base, with 17 bases between the two germline ends. This CDR3 is CASTRRTAGSYEQYF. In nucleotides, the CDR3 is TGTGCCAGCACCAGGCGGACAGCCGGGTCCTACGAGCAGTACTTC.

The gene calls are TRBV7-7 and TRBJ2-5; D remains unclear. Germline CDR1 is SSHAT and CDR2 is FNYEAQ (reference sequence). This CDR3 spans 14 amino acids. The ends were cut back, 5 bases at V and 4 bases at J, with 14 bases in the middle. CDR3 nucleotide sequence: TGTGCCAGCAGCCTCCATGGGTTCGCAGAGACCCAGTACTTC. Translating it yields CASSLHGFAETQYF.

The chain couples TRBV28 to TRBJ2-3; 9 nucleotides match TRBD1. Trimming at V came to 5 bases and at J to 1 base, leaving 7 bases not matched to a gene. CDR1 is MDHEN, CDR2 SYDVKM, per germline. CDR3 length equals 16 residues. CDR3 sequence (DNA): TGTGCCAGCAGTCTCCCGGGACAGGGACGCACAGATACGCAGTATTTT. Protein sequence: CASSLPGQGRTDTQYF.

The chain has TRBV6-5 and TRBJ2-1, with 9 bases lining up with TRBD2. There are 15 residues in the CDR3. V lost 5 bases to trimming and J lost 2 bases; unmatched junction nucleotides: 4. Germline V gives CDR1 MNHEY, CDR2 SVGAGI. CDR3 residues: CASSISGSPYNEQFF. Written as DNA, the CDR3 is TGTGCCAGCAGTATTAGCGGGAGCCCCTACAATGAGCAGTTCTTC.

V gene TRBV27 combines with J gene TRBJ1-2; no clear D. CDR3 length: 13 amino acids. V lost 2 bases, J lost 2 bases, and 6 bases lay in between. CDR1 is MNHEY and CDR2 is SMNVEV in the germline V gene (reference sequence). The CDR3 spells CASSLLRNYGYTF. CDR3 nucleotide sequence: TGTGCCAGCAGTTTACTACGAAACTATGGCTACACCTTC.

V and J are TRBV5-6 and TRBJ2-7, with TRBD2 matching over 10 bases. Germline CDR1 SGHDT, CDR2 YYEEEE. The CDR3 runs 15 residues. V was clipped by 2 bases and J by 2 bases; unmatched bases: 4. For the CDR3, the DNA is TGTGCCAGCAGCTTTATAGCGGGAGGAACCTACGAGCAGTACTTC. Translated: CASSFIAGGTYEQYF. The full variable domain, its missing parts supplied by reference TRBV5-6 and TRBJ2-7, is DAGVTQSPTHLIKTRGQQVTLRCSPKSGHDTVSWYQQALGQGPQFIFQYYEEEERQRGNFPDRFSGHQFPNYSSELNVNALLLGDSALYLCASSFIAGGTYEQYFGPGTRLTVT.

The chain recombines TRBV28 with TRBJ2-7, with 10 nucleotides matching TRBD1. CDR3 length: 15 amino acids. Germline V CDR1 and CDR2: MDHEN, SYDVKM. Trimming removed 7 bases from V and 3 bases from J; junction bases left unmatched: 9. Here the CDR3 reads CASTTGTGDLYEQYF. The CDR3 DNA sequence: TGTGCCAGCACCACCGGGACAGGGGATCTCTACGAGCAGTACTTC.

The genes are TRBV19 and TRBJ2-7, with TRBD2 matching 13 bases. The trim removed 4 bases at V and 3 bases at J, leaving 3 bases unmatched. The CDR3 length is 15 residues. Looked up from germline, CDR1 is LNHDA and CDR2 is SQIVND (reference sequence). The CDR3 sequence is CASSRGLAGFYEQYF. CDR3 coding DNA: TGTGCCAGTAGTAGGGGACTAGCGGGGTTCTACGAGCAGTACTTC.

The genes are TRBV9 and TRBJ2-7, with TRBD1 matching over 8 bases. This CDR3 spans 15 amino acids. V was clipped by 3 bases and J by 0 bases; unmatched bases: 5. The germline gives CDR1 SGDLS, CDR2 YYNGEE. The CDR3 nucleotides read TGTGCCAGCAGCGCCGGGACAGGAGCCTCCTACGAGCAGTACTTC. Protein: CASSAGTGASYEQYF.

The genes are TRBV28 and TRBJ2-4, with 9 nucleotides matching TRBD1. Trimming removed 5 bases from V and 0 bases from J; junction bases left unmatched: 17. CDR1 and CDR2 from the germline V gene are MDHEN and SYDVKM. This CDR3 region has 20 residues. The CDR3 sequence: CASSNGDREGGILAKNIQYF. CDR3 DNA: TGTGCCAGCAGTAATGGGGACAGGGAGGGTGGCATTTTAGCCAAAAACATTCAGTACTTC.

V usage is TRBV9 and J usage is TRBJ1-1; 7 positions agree with TRBD1. This CDR3 region has 15 residues. Looked up from germline, CDR1 is SGDLS and CDR2 is YYNGEE. V lost 3 bases to trimming and J lost 5 bases; unmatched junction nucleotides: 10. CDR3 region: CASSGVYRGGTEAFF. The CDR3 region has the DNA TGTGCCAGCAGCGGAGTCTACAGGGGAGGGACTGAAGCTTTCTTT.

In regard to this clone: The sample has other DNA sequences that encode this CDR3 too. The V and J genes are TRBV20-1 and TRBJ2-7; no firm D call. The CDR3 extends over 12 amino acids. The V gene's germline CDR1 is DFQATT and CDR2 SNEGSKA (reference sequence). V lost 3 bases to trimming and J lost 1 base, with 7 bases between them. The CDR3 nucleotides read TGCAGTGCTAGTCCGTCTTCCTACGAGCAGTACTTC. Translation gives CSASPSSYEQYF.

This clone came up once. The chain is built from TRBV29-1 and TRBJ2-5; D is possibly TRBD2 (5 bases). V was pared by 1 base and J by 2 bases, with 17 bases between. The germline V gene encodes CDR1 SQVTM and CDR2 ANQGSEA. The CDR3 is 16 amino acids. Here the CDR3 DNA reads TGCAGCGTTGAAGGGAGTAGAAATAGCGTACAAGAGACCCAGTACTTC. This encodes CSVEGSRNSVQETQYF. The full variable domain, its missing parts supplied by reference TRBV29-1 and TRBJ2-5, is SAVISQKPSRDICQRGTSLTIQCQVDSQVTMMFWYRQQPGQSLTLIATANQGSEATYESGFVIDKFPISRPNLTFSTLTVSNMSPEDSSIYLCSVEGSRNSVQETQYFGPGTRLLVL.

The rearrangement joins TRBV29-1 to TRBJ2-3; 12 nucleotides match TRBD2. This CDR3 is built from 13 residues. CDR1 and CDR2 (germline): SQVTM, ANQGSEA. V shed 7 bases and J 6 bases; nucleotides not matched to a gene: 5. The CDR3 spells CSGTSGMSDTQYF. In DNA form, the CDR3 reads TGCAGCGGGACTAGCGGGATGTCGGATACGCAGTATTTT.

CDR3 coding DNA: TGTGCCAGCAGCCAAGATAGGGATGAGCAGTTCTTC. This translates into CASSQDRDEQFF. The chain couples TRBV4-2 to TRBJ2-1, with unresolved D. In germline, CDR1 is LGHNA, CDR2 YNFKEQ. This CDR3 spans 12 amino acids. V dropped 0 bases and J dropped 8 bases, with 5 bases sitting between them.

The rearrangement joins TRBV3-1 (or the pseudogene TRBV3-2) to TRBJ2-1, with TRBD2 identical over 7 bases. The CDR3 length is 15 residues. The germline gives CDR1 LGHDT, CDR2 YNNKEL (reference sequence). Trimming removed 4 bases from V and 6 bases from J; junction bases left unmatched: 9. CDR3 in amino acids: CASSPLTSLANEQFF. The CDR3 DNA follows: TGTGCCAGCAGCCCCCTGACTAGCTTAGCCAATGAGCAGTTCTTC.

The gene calls are TRBV5-4 and TRBJ2-3; D is undetermined. Looked up from germline, CDR1 is SGHNT and CDR2 is YYREEE (reference sequence). The length of the CDR3 is 17 residues. V shed 0 bases and J shed 0 bases, with 14 bases lying between them. The CDR3 region has the DNA TGTGCCAGCAGCTTGGCCCGCCCGCAGGCTAGCACAGATACGCAGTATTTT. Residues: CASSLARPQASTDTQYF.

CDR3 coding DNA: TGTGCCAGCTCACCACCAGCGGGAGACTACGAGCAGTACTTC. Encoded protein: CASSPPAGDYEQYF. The rearrangement links TRBV18 to TRBJ2-7; 8 bases are shared with TRBD2. The CDR3 runs to 14 residues. In germline, CDR1 is KGHSH, CDR2 LQKENI. J lost 3 bases, V lost 0 bases, and 1 base had no gene match.

V is TRBV7-9 and J is TRBJ1-1, with D perhaps matching TRBD1 (5 bases). Trimming cost V 5 bases and J 1 base, with 11 bases left between them. CDR1 and CDR2 (germline): SEHNR, FQNEAQ (reference sequence). The CDR3 extends over 14 amino acids. As DNA, the CDR3 is TGTGCCAGCAGCCCTTCCAGGGAGAACACTGAAGCTTTCTTT. Residues: CASSPSRENTEAFF. The variable domain in full, completed from reference TRBV7-9 and TRBJ1-1, reads DTGVSQNPRHKITKRGQNVTFRCDPISEHNRLYWYRQTLGQGPEFLTYFQNEAQLEKSRLLSDRFSAERPKGSFSTLEIQRTEQGDSAMYLCASSPSRENTEAFFGQGTRLTVV.

The chain couples TRBV2 to TRBJ2-3; D uncertain. Trimming stripped 3 bases from V and 4 bases from J, with 8 bases between. The CDR3 is 13 amino acids. Germline V gene data show CDR1 as SNHLY and CDR2 as FYNNEI. CDR3 sequence: CASSDFSADTQYF. In nucleotides, the CDR3 is TGTGCCAGCAGTGATTTCTCCGCAGATACGCAGTATTTT. The variable domain in full, completed from reference TRBV2 and TRBJ2-3, reads EPEVTQTPSHQVTQMGQEVILRCVPISNHLYFYWYRQILGQKVEFLVSFYNNEISEKSEIFDDQFSVERPDGSNFTLKIRSTKLEDSAMYFCASSDFSADTQYFGPGTRLTVL.

The chain combines TRBV15 with TRBJ1-1, with D possibly matching TRBD1 (6 bases). This CDR3 has 14 amino acids. The germline CDR1 and CDR2 sequences are LNHNV and YYDKDF (reference sequence). V was clipped by 2 bases and J by 1 base, with 8 bases between them. The CDR3 DNA reads as TGTGCCACCAGCAGATGGGACACGAACACTGAAGCTTTCTTT. This gives the protein CATSRWDTNTEAFF. Supplemented by reference TRBV15 and TRBJ1-1, the full variable domain reads DAMVIQNPRYQVTQFGKPVTLSCSQTLNHNVMYWYQQKSSQAPKLLFHYYDKDFNNEADTPDNFQSRRPNTSFCFLDIRSPGLGDTAMYLCATSRWDTNTEAFFGQGTRLTVV.

The gene calls are TRBV7-6 and TRBJ2-2; D possibly corresponds to TRBD1 (6 bases). The germline CDR1 and CDR2 sequences are SGHVS and FNYEAQ. V was cut by 3 bases and J by 2 bases, with 16 bases left in between. The CDR3 consists of 17 residues. CDR3 sequence: CASSLGHRAGNTGELFF. CDR3 bases: TGTGCCAGCAGCTTGGGGCACAGGGCTGGAAACACCGGGGAGCTGTTTTTT. Filled out from reference TRBV7-6 and TRBJ2-2, the complete variable domain reads GAGVSQSPRYKVTKRGQDVALRCDPISGHVSLYWYRQALGQGPEFLTYFNYEAQQDKSGLPNDRFSAERPEGSISTLTIQRTEQRDSAMYRCASSLGHRAGNTGELFFGEGSRLTVL.

This clone was observed once. The chain couples TRBV6-2 or TRBV6-3 to TRBJ2-7; 7 bases align to TRBD1. CDR1 and CDR2 (germline): MNHEY, SVGEGT. V lost 2 bases to trimming and J lost 3 bases; unmatched junction nucleotides: 7. The CDR3 covers 15 residues. CDR3 nucleotides: TGTGCCAGCAGTTACGACAGGGTCAGAGGCTACGAGCAGTACTTC. Amino acid sequence: CASSYDRVRGYEQYF.

The gene calls are TRBV20-1 and TRBJ1-1; D remains unclear. Germline lookup yields CDR1 DFQATT and CDR2 SNEGSKA (reference sequence). V shed 5 bases and J shed 11 bases, with 15 bases lying between them. The CDR3 sequence is 11 residues long. CDR3 residues: CSAQPGIWAFF. CDR3 DNA: TGCAGTGCTCAGCCTGGGATCTGGGCTTTCTTT.

V usage is TRBV11-2 and J usage is TRBJ2-1; 7 nucleotides line up with TRBD2. The germline V gene encodes CDR1 SGHAT and CDR2 FQNNGV. After removal of 0 bases from V and 8 bases from J, the junction contained 7 bases not matched to a gene. This CDR3 has 15 amino acids. CDR3 bases: TGTGCCAGCAGCTTAGAGGGGGGGAGATCTGATGAGCAGTTCTTC. Its protein product is CASSLEGGRSDEQFF.